What follows are 11 T cell receptor beta chains derived from one specimen sequenced in a study of beta chain features in type 1 diabetes. The study, taken as a whole, reports: Among patients with Type 1 diabetes, TCRB CDR3s were moderately but significantly shorter in every one of the four CD4+ subsets.

Expressed TCRB transcripts were sequenced because the isolated RNA had all been reverse transcribed beforehand. Using immunoSEQ multiplex PCR, the repertoire was profiled, and TCRdb retains in-frame clones only, with some absent. The data contain approximately 170,000 clones, 6.5% to 8.5% of them seen just once; the ten biggest clones take up around 0.5%. For these receptors, no antigen is known. Sequences were obtained from central memory CD4+ T cells from blood. Receptor source: a man younger than 35 with type 1 diabetes.

This clone was found a few times. V usage is TRBV25-1 and J usage is TRBJ2-1; 11 bases agree with TRBD2. The length of the CDR3 is 17 residues. Trimming removed 1 base from V and 7 bases from J; junction bases left unmatched: 9. Per the germline V gene, CDR1 is MGHDK and CDR2 is SYGVNS. This chain's CDR3 is CASSELGRGLADNEQFF. CDR3 nucleotides: TGTGCCAGCAGTGAATTGGGACGGGGACTAGCGGATAATGAGCAGTTCTTC.

In the case of this clone: Different DNA sequences within this sample yield the same CDR3. The chain couples TRBV30 to TRBJ1-5; unclear D gene. V was trimmed by 2 bases and J by 0 bases, leaving 5 bases between them. This CDR3 has 13 residues. Germline CDR1 and CDR2: GTSNPN and SVGIG (reference sequence). The CDR3 loop is CAWSRDSNQPQHF. CDR3 nucleotides: TGTGCCTGGAGTCGGGATAGCAATCAGCCCCAGCATTTT.

The J gene is TRBJ2-7, the V gene TRBV28; TRBD2 aligns across 7 bases. Unmatched junction bases numbered 9, after V lost 8 bases and J lost 2 bases. Germline V gene sequence: CDR1 MDHEN, CDR2 SYDVKM. This CDR3 has 14 residues. The DNA of the CDR3 is TGTGCCAGCGCCCCCCATGCGGGAGCCTACGAGCAGTACTTC. Its protein is CASAPHAGAYEQYF.

This clone was detected ten times or more. This sequence joins TRBV7-4 and TRBJ2-5; 7 positions agree with TRBD2. Trimming removed 9 bases from V and 2 bases from J; junction bases left unmatched: 18. Per germline, CDR1 SGHVT and CDR2 SQSDAQ. The CDR3 runs 17 residues. CDR3 nucleotide sequence: TGTGCCAGTCCCCCCGGGGCGGGACTACACCTTCAAGAGACCCAGTACTTC. This codes for CASPPGAGLHLQETQYF. The entire variable domain, with the rest obtained from reference TRBV7-4 and TRBJ2-5, is as follows: GAGVSQSPRYKVAKRGRDVALRCDSISGHVTLYWYRQTLGQGSEVLTYSQSDAQRDKSGRPSGRFSAERPERSVSTLKIQRTEQGDSAVYLCASPPGAGLHLQETQYFGPGTRLLVL.

This chain joins TRBV7-2 and TRBJ2-5; D gene unclear. Trimming took off 5 bases at V and 4 bases at J, with 8 bases between the two ends. Germline values: CDR1 SGHTA, CDR2 FQGNSA. The CDR3 is 12 residues long. CDR3 sequence: CASSGLGETQYF. The CDR3 nucleotides are TGTGCCAGCAGCGGGCTGGGAGAGACCCAGTACTTC.

This clone was seen more than once but under ten times. The chain uses TRBV9 and TRBJ2-7, with TRBD1 matching over 9 bases. The CDR3 has 15 residues. CDR1 is SGDLS and CDR2 is YYNGEE in the germline V gene. The trim removed 3 bases at V and 2 bases at J, leaving 6 bases unmatched. The CDR3 region has the DNA TGTGCCAGCAGCGAGGGGACAGGGAGAACCTACGAGCAGTACTTC. Residues: CASSEGTGRTYEQYF.

This chain uses TRBV27 with TRBJ1-2, with 8 bases identical to TRBD1. This CDR3 is built from 15 residues. The germline CDR1 and CDR2 sequences are MNHEY and SMNVEV (reference sequence). Germline trimming cut 5 bases from V and 0 bases from J; bases unmatched to any gene: 5. CDR3 nucleotides: TGTGCCAGCAGTGCGCAGGGGGCGCCTAACTATGGCTACACCTTC. Its protein is CASSAQGAPNYGYTF.

This clone was observed at least ten times. The rearrangement uses TRBV29-1 and TRBJ2-3; tentatively, D is TRBD1 (6 bases). The CDR3 length is 13 residues. Germline V CDR1 and CDR2: SQVTM, ANQGSEA. Deletions cut 0 bases from V and 7 bases from J, with 11 bases between. For the CDR3, the DNA is TGCAGCGTTGAAGAACAGGACAGAAATACGCAGTATTTT. Its translation: CSVEEQDRNTQYF.

This clone has a handful of counts. V is TRBV9 and J is TRBJ2-2; 8 bases align to TRBD2. Per germline, CDR1 SGDLS and CDR2 YYNGEE. The V segment lost 6 bases and the J segment 5 bases; nucleotides outside the gene matches: 6. CDR3 size: 14 residues. CDR3 in DNA: TGTGCCAGCACCCCGGGGGGGCAGACCGGGGAGCTGTTTTTT. Its translation is CASTPGGQTGELFF.

This clone has ten or more counts. V gene TRBV2 combines with J gene TRBJ1-4; D is possibly TRBD1 (5 bases). Germline V CDR1 and CDR2: SNHLY, FYNNEI. The CDR3 consists of 14 residues. The V gene lost 7 bases and the J gene lost 13 bases, with 22 bases spanning the gap. This chain's CDR3 is CASNQVGGSAGLFF. CDR3 bases: TGTGCCAGCAACCAAGTGGGGGGTTCGGCTGGACTGTTTTTT.

J is TRBJ1-5 and V is TRBV6-6, with 8 bases lining up with TRBD1. Germline V gene data show CDR1 as MNHNY and CDR2 as SVGAGI (reference sequence). With 5 bases clipped from V and 5 bases from J, the junction kept 5 bases outside the gene matches. This CDR3 is built from 14 residues. The DNA for the CDR3 is TGTGCCAGCAGTAAAACAGGGGGAGATCAGCCCCAGCATTTT. Translation: CASSKTGGDQPQHF.